This TCR beta chain was found in a study of T and B cells in COVID-19 patients. Study summary: Peripheral blood came from COVID-19 patients with active infection or after recovery. Whole-study findings and limits: At recovery TRB diversity and richness exceeded healthy donors, after highly clonal active COVID-19 repertoires.

As regards this clonotype: Its cognate antigen is unknown.

Multiplex PCR with BIOMED2 TRB-A/B primer pools amplified TRB rearrangements. TCRdb called the multiplex PCR reads again in MiXCR, with one record for every CDR3 protein. The data contain 5,000 or so distinct CDR3 sequences, nearly 20% of them seen just once; the ten biggest clones take up roughly 6.2%. V dropped 7 bases and J dropped 3; count of bases not matched to a gene: 11. Germline CDR1 SGHNT, CDR2 YENEEA. The CDR3 contains 18 residues. From blood, about 240-550 ng of genomic DNA served as TRB template. Specimen: blood. This TCR was recovered from a human donor who had recovered from COVID-19. The V and J genes are TRBV11-3 and TRBJ2-3; 15 bases match TRBD2. The CDR3 sequence is CASNHRTSGRANTDTQYF. The CDR3 DNA reads as TGTGCCAGCAACCACAGGACTAGCGGGAGGGCCAATACAGATACGCAGTATTTT.